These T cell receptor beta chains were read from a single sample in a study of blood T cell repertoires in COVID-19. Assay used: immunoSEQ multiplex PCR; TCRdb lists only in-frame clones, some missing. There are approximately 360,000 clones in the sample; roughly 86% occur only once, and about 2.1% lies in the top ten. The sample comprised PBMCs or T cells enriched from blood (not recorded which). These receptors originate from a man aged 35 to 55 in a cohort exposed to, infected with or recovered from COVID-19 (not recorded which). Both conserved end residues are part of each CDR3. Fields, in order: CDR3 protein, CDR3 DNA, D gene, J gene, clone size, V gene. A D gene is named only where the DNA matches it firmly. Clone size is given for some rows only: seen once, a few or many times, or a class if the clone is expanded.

CDR3: CASRPRTVYSNQPQHF
DNA: TGTGCCAGCAGACCTCGGACAGTTTATAGCAATCAGCCCCAGCATTTT
D: NA
J: TRBJ1-5
size: few
V: TRBV28

CDR3: CASSLDRAAEAFF
DNA: TGTGCCAGCAGCTTAGACAGGGCCGCTGAAGCTTTCTTT
D: NA
J: TRBJ1-1
size: NA
V: TRBV7-2

CDR3: CASSLNLFSGNTIYF
DNA: TGTGCCAGCAGCTTAAATCTGTTCTCTGGAAACACCATATATTTT
D: NA
J: TRBJ1-3
size: NA
V: TRBV7-9

CDR3: CAGSRVRSTEAFF
DNA: TGTGCCGGCAGCCGGGTGAGAAGCACTGAAGCTTTCTTT
D: NA
J: TRBJ1-1
size: once
V: TRBV2

CDR3: CASSRSTSGTYNEQFF
DNA: TGCGCCAGCAGCCGCAGTACTAGCGGGACTTACAATGAGCAGTTCTTC
D: TRBD2
J: TRBJ2-1
size: NA
V: TRBV4-1

CDR3: CASSLALAGFTGELFF
DNA: TGTGCCAGCAGCTTAGCGTTGGCAGGGTTCACCGGGGAGCTGTTTTTT
D: NA
J: TRBJ2-2
size: NA
V: TRBV7-9

CDR3: CASSRKREPAYEQYF
DNA: TGTGCCAGCAGTAGGAAGCGGGAGCCCGCCTACGAGCAGTACTTC
D: TRBD2
J: TRBJ2-7
size: NA
V: TRBV6-5

CDR3: CASSPSGIVRGYTF
DNA: TGTGCCAGTAGCCCATCGGGGATTGTGCGTGGCTACACCTTC
D: NA
J: TRBJ1-2
size: NA
V: TRBV19

CDR3: CASSSQRETVPGELFF
DNA: TGTGCCAGCAGCTCCCAAAGGGAGACGGTCCCCGGGGAGCTGTTTTTT
D: NA
J: TRBJ2-2
size: NA
V: TRBV7-8

CDR3: CASSAGQGHKETQYF
DNA: TGTGCCAGCAGTGCTGGACAGGGGCATAAAGAGACCCAGTACTTC
D: TRBD1
J: TRBJ2-5
size: NA
V: TRBV28

CDR3: CASSLGQGNTIYF
DNA: TGCGCCAGCAGCTTGGGACAGGGAAACACCATATATTTT
D: NA
J: TRBJ1-3
size: NA
V: TRBV5-1

CDR3: CASSPGLAGPVYEQYF
DNA: TGTGCCAGCTCACCCGGACTAGCGGGCCCGGTCTACGAGCAGTACTTC
D: TRBD2
J: TRBJ2-7
size: NA
V: TRBV18

CDR3: CASSYGDNEQFF
DNA: TGTGCCAGCAGTTACGGGGACAATGAGCAGTTCTTC
D: NA
J: TRBJ2-1
size: NA
V: TRBV27

CDR3: CASSQTTFRDRGTYEQYF
DNA: TGTGCCAGCAGCCAAACTACTTTCCGGGACAGGGGCACCTACGAGCAGTACTTC
D: TRBD1
J: TRBJ2-7
size: once
V: TRBV3-1/TRBV3-2

CDR3: CASGLPQNYGYTF
DNA: TGTGCCAGCGGACTCCCACAAAACTATGGCTACACCTTC
D: NA
J: TRBJ1-2
size: NA
V: TRBV6-5

CDR3: CASSSRVGQGSNSPLHF
DNA: TGTGCCAGCAGCTCAAGAGTGGGACAGGGAAGCAATTCACCCCTCCACTTT
D: TRBD1
J: TRBJ1-6
size: NA
V: TRBV4-2

CDR3: CASSLRQSTQYF
DNA: TGTGCCAGCAGCCTTAGACAGAGTACGCAGTATTTT
D: NA
J: TRBJ2-3
size: NA
V: TRBV3-1/TRBV3-2

CDR3: CASSLPNRNEQFF
DNA: TGTGCCAGCAGCTTACCTAACAGGAATGAGCAGTTCTTC
D: NA
J: TRBJ2-1
size: NA
V: TRBV7-8

CDR3: CASSHALRQGKNNEQFF
DNA: TGTGCCAGCAGCCACGCCCTCAGACAGGGAAAAAACAATGAGCAGTTCTTC
D: TRBD1
J: TRBJ2-1
size: NA
V: TRBV3-1/TRBV3-2

CDR3: CASSLDSNLYEQYF
DNA: TGTGCCAGCAGCTTGGACAGCAACCTTTACGAGCAGTACTTC
D: NA
J: TRBJ2-7
size: NA
V: TRBV5-4

CDR3: CASSSRLAGVIGQFF
DNA: TGTGCCAGCTCATCTAGACTAGCGGGAGTAATTGGGCAGTTCTTC
D: TRBD2
J: TRBJ2-1
size: NA
V: TRBV18

CDR3: CATGQFGTGELFF
DNA: TGTGCCACCGGGCAGTTTGGCACCGGGGAGCTGTTTTTT
D: NA
J: TRBJ2-2
size: NA
V: TRBV24-1

CDR3: CASSLTSEPGGKGGGELFF
DNA: TGTGCCAGCAGCTTAACGTCCGAACCGGGCGGGAAGGGTGGCGGGGAGCTGTTTTTT
D: NA
J: TRBJ2-2
size: once
V: TRBV7-3